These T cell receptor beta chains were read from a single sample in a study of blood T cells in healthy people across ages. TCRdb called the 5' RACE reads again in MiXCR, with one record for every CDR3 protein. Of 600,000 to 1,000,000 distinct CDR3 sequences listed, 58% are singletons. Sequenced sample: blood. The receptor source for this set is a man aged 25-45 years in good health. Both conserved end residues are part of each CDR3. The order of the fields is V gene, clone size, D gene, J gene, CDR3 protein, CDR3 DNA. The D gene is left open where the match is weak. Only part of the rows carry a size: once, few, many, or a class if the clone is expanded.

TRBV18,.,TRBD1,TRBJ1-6,CAGSSQIQGARSPLHF,TGTGCCGGCTCATCACAGATCCAGGGGGCGCGATCACCCCTCCACTTT
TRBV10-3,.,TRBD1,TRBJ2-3,CAISLDRVSDTQYF,TGTGCCATCAGCCTGGACAGGGTGTCAGATACGCAGTATTTT
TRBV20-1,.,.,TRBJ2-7,CSARETGTIYEQYF,TGCAGTGCTAGAGAAACCGGGACCATCTACGAGCAGTACTTC
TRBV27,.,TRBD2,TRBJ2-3,CASSLFLLAGGPDTQYF,TGTGCCAGCAGTTTGTTTTTGCTAGCGGGAGGCCCAGATACGCAGTATTTT
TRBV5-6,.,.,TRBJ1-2,CASSLQTVNVYGYTF,TGTGCCAGCAGCTTGCAAACGGTGAATGTCTATGGCTACACCTTC
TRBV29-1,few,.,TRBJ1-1,CSGAQAMNTEAFF,TGCAGCGGGGCCCAGGCCATGAACACTGAAGCTTTCTTT
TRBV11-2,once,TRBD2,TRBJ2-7,CASSPASGGSYEQYF,TGTGCCAGCAGCCCGGCCAGCGGGGGATCCTACGAGCAGTACTTC
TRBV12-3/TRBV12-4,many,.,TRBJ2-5,CASSGGETQYF,TGTGCCAGCAGCGGGGGTGAGACCCAGTACTTC
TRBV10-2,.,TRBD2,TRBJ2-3,CAAAGLAGLRGTDTQYF,TGCGCCGCGGCCGGGTTAGCGGGCCTGAGAGGCACAGATACGCAGTATTTT
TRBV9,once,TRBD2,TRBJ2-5,CASSVGTRTSTEKTQYF,TGTGCCAGCAGCGTAGGGACACGGACTAGCACGGAGAAGACCCAGTACTTC
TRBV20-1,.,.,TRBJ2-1,CSARPRAGGMKRFF,TGCAGTGCTAGGCCCCGGGCAGGCGGTATGAAGCGGTTCTTC
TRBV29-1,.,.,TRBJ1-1,CSVEQARREAFF,TGCAGCGTTGAGCAGGCTCGGCGTGAAGCTTTCTTT
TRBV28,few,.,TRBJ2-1,CASFGQYNEQFF,TGTGCCAGCTTCGGACAATACAATGAGCAGTTCTTC
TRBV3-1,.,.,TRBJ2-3,CASSPAGLTAIDTQYF,TGTGCCAGCAGCCCGGCGGGACTCACGGCGATAGATACGCAGTATTTT
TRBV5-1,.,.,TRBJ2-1,CASSLQGVSPDEQFF,TGCGCCAGCAGCTTGCAAGGAGTAAGTCCCGATGAGCAGTTCTTC
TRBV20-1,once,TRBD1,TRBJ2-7,CSAPRDRGYEQYF,TGCAGTGCCCCGCGGGACAGGGGCTACGAGCAGTACTTC
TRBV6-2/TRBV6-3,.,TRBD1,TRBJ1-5,CASSYNRGRVTSSNQPQHF,TGTGCCAGCAGTTACAACAGGGGACGGGTAACGAGTAGCAATCAGCCCCAGCATTTT
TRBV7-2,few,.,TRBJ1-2,CASSLEGIYGYTF,TGTGCCAGCAGCTTAGAGGGGATCTATGGCTACACCTTC
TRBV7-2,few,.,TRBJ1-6,CASSSGGGTGTLHF,TGTGCCAGCAGCTCTGGGGGGGGAACAGGGACCCTCCACTTT
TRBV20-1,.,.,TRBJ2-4,CSASGLTNKGDIQYF,TGCAGTGCTAGTGGACTGACGAATAAGGGGGACATTCAGTACTTC
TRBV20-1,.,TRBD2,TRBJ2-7,CSARRPGTSGEQYF,TGCAGTGCCCGCCGGCCGGGGACTAGCGGCGAGCAGTACTTC
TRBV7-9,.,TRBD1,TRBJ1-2,CASSLQGTGLLVYGYTF,TGTGCCAGCAGCCTACAAGGGACAGGACTGCTTGTCTATGGCTACACCTTC
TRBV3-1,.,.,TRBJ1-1,CASSRENTEAFF,TGTGCCAGCAGCCGAGAGAACACTGAAGCTTTCTTT
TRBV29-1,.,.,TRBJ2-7,CSQGTQYEQYF,TGCAGCCAGGGGACACAATACGAGCAGTACTTC
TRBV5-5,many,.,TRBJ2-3,CASSLERDTQYF,TGTGCCAGCAGCTTGGAAAGGGATACGCAGTATTTT
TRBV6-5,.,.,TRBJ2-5,CASSYSQNQETQYF,TGTGCCAGCAGTTACTCGCAGAACCAAGAGACCCAGTACTTC
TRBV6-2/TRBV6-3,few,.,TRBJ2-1,CASTRQNFGEQFF,TGTGCCAGCACTAGACAGAATTTCGGTGAGCAGTTCTTC
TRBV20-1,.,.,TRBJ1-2,CSARDLRAYGYTF,TGCAGTGCTAGAGATCTCAGGGCCTATGGCTACACCTTC
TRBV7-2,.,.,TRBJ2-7,CASSLVARSEQYF,TGTGCCAGCAGCTTGGTTGCTAGGTCCGAGCAGTACTTC
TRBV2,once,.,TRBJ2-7,CASSEGPPTSHEQYF,TGTGCCAGCAGTGAAGGACCCCCAACATCCCACGAGCAGTACTTC
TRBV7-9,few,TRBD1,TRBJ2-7,CASSPRQGTSSYEQYF,TGTGCCAGCAGCCCCCGACAGGGGACGAGCTCCTACGAGCAGTACTTC
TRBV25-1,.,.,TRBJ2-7,CASPLGARSGRYEQYF,TGTGCCAGCCCCCTCGGAGCGCGTTCAGGGAGGTACGAGCAGTACTTC